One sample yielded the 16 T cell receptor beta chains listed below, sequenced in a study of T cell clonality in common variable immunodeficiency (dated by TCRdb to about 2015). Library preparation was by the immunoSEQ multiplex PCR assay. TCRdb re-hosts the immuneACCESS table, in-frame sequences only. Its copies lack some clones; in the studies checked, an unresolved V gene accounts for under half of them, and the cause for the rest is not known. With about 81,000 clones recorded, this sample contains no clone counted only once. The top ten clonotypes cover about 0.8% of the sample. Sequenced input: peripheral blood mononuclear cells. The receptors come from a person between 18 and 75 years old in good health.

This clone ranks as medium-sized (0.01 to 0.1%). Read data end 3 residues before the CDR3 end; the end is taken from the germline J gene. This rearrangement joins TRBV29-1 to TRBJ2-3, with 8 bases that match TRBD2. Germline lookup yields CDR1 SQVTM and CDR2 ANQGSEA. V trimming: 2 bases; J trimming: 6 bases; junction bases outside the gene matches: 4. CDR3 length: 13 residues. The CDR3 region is CSVERAGEDTQYF. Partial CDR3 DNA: TGCAGCGTTGAACGAGCGGGAGAGGATACG.

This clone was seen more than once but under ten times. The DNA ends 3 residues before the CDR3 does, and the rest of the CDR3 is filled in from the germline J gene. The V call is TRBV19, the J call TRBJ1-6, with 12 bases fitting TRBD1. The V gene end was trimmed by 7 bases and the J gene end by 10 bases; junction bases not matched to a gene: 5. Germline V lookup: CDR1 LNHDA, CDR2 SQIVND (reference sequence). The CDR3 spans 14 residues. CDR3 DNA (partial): TGTGCCAGTAATCCGGGACAGGGGGCCTCACCC. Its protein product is CASNPGQGASP. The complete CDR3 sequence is CASNPGQGASPLHF.

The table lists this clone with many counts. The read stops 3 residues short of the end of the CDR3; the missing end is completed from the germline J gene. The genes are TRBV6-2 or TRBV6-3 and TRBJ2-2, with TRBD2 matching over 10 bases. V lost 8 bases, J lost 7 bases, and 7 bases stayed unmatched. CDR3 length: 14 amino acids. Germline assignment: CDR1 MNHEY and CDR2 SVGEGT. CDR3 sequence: CASHSGRSGGELFF. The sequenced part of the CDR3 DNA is TGTGCCAGCCATAGCGGGAGGTCTGGCGGGGAG.

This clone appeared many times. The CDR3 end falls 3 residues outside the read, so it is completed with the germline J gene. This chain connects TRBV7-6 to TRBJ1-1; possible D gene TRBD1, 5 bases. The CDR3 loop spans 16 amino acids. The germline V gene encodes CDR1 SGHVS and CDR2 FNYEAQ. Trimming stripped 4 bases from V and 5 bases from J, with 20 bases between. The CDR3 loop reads CASSSSTGPGGTEAFF. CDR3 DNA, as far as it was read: TGTGCCAGCAGCTCATCAACGGGGCCGGGGGGAACTGAA.

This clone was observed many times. This CDR3 reads CASSLRERTYEQYF. Incomplete CDR3 DNA: TGTGCCAGCAGCTTGCGGGAGAGAACCTACGAG. The chain couples TRBV7-9 to TRBJ2-7, with 7 bases lining up with TRBD2. The CDR3 extends 3 residues past the end of the read, so its final part is completed from the germline J gene. This CDR3 contains 14 residues. V was pared by 3 bases and J by 2 bases, with 4 bases of the junction left unmatched. CDR1 and CDR2 from the germline V gene are SEHNR and FQNEAQ (reference sequence).

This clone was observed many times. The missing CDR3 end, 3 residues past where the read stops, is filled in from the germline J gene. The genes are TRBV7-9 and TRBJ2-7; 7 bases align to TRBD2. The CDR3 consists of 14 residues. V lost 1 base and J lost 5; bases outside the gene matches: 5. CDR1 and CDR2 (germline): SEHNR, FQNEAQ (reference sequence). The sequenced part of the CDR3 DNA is TGTGCCAGCAGCTTAGTGGGGGGGAGGGACGAG. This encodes CASSLVGGRDE. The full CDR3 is CASSLVGGRDEQYF.

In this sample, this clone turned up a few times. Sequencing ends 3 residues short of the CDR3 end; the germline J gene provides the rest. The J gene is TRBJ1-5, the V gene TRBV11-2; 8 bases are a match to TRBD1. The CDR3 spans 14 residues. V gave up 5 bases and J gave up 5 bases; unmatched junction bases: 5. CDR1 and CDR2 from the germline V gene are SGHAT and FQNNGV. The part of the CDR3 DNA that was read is TGTGCCAGCAGCCCCGGACAGGGCGATCAGCCC. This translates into CASSPGQGDQP. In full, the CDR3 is CASSPGQGDQPQHF.

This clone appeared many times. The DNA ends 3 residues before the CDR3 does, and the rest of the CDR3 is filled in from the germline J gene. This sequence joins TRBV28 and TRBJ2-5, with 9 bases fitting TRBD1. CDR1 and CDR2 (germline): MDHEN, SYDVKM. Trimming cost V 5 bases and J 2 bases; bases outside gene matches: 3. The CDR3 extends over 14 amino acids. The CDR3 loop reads CASSRDRVQETQYF. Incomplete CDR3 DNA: TGTGCCAGCAGTCGGGACAGGGTTCAAGAGACC.

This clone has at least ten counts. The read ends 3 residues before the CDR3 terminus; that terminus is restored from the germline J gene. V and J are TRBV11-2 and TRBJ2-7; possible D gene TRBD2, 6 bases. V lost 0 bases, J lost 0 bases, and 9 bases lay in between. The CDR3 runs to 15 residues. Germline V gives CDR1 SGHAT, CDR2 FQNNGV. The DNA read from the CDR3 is TGTGCCAGCAGCTTAGACGGAGGGTTCTCCTACGAG. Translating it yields CASSLDGGFSYE. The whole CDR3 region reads CASSLDGGFSYEQYF.

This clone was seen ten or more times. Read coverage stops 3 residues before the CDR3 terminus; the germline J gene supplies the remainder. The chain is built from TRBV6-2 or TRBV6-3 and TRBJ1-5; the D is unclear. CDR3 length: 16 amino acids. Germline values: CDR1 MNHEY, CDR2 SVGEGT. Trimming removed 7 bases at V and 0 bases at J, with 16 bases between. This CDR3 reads CASTSLIRHSNQPQHF. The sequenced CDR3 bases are TGTGCCAGCACCTCCCTGATAAGACATAGCAATCAGCCC.

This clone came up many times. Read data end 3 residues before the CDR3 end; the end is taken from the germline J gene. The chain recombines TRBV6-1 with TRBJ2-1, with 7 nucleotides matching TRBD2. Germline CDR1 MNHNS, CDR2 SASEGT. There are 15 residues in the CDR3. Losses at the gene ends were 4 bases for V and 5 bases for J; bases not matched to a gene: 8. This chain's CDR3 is CASSAGGSPNNEQFF. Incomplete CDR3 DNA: TGTGCCAGCAGTGCCGGCGGGAGTCCCAACAATGAG.

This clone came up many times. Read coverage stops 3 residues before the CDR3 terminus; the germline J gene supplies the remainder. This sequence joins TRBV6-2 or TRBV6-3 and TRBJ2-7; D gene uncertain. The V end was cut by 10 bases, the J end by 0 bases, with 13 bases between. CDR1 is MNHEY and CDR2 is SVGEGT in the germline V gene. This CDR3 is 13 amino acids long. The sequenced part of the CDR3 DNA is TGTGCCACCCGGCGGTCCAGCTCCTACGAG. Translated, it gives CATRRSSSYE. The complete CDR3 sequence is CATRRSSSYEQYF.

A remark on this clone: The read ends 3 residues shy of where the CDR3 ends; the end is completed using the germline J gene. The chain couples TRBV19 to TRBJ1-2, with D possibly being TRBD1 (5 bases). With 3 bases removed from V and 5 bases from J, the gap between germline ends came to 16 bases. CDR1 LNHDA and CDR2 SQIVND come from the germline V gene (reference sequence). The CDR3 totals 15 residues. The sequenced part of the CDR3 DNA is TGTGCCAGTAGTATCTCGGGGGGATCTTCGTATGGC. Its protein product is CASSISGGSSYG. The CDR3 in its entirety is CASSISGGSSYGYTF.

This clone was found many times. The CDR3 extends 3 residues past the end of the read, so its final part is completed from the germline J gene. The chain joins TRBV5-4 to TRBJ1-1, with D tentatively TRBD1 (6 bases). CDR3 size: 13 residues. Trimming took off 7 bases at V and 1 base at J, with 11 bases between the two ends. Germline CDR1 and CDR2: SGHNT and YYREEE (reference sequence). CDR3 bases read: TGTGCCAGCGGGGGGGCAGAGAACACTGAA. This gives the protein CASGGAENTE. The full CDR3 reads CASGGAENTEAFF.

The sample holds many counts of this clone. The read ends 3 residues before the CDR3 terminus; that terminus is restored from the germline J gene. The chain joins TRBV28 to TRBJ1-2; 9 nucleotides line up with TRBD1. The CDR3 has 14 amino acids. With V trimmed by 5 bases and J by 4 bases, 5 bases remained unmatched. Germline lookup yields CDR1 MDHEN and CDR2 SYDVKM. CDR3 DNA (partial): TGTGCCAGCAGTCCGGGACAGGGAGGCTATGGC. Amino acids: CASSPGQGGYG. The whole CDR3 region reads CASSPGQGGYGYTF.

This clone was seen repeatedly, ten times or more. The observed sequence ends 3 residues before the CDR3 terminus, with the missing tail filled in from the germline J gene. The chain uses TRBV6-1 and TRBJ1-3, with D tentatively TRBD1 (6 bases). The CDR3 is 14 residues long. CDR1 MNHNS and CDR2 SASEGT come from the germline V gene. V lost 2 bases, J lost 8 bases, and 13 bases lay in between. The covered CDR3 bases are TGTGCCAGCAGTGAAATCGGGGGGGCTTACACC. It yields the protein CASSEIGGAYT. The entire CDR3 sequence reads CASSEIGGAYTIYF.